This TCR beta chain was captured in a study of CD8 T cells in ankylosing spondylitis. Overall study results and limits: Clones linked to disease were reported to show significant enrichment in matched ankylosing spondylitis synovial fluid. Earlier reports found some motif variants in synovial fluid and blood in reactive arthritis.

Comment on this clonotype: Its antigen is unidentified. The junction shows a germline mismatch at one end, possibly a read error.

From the 5' RACE reads, TCRdb called clonotypes with MiXCR, one entry per CDR3 protein. The repertoire holds about 250,000 distinct CDR3 sequences, roughly 32% seen once, with roughly 4% in the top ten. Germline V lookup: CDR1 SGHDT, CDR2 YYEEEE. The CDR3 consists of 12 residues. The rearrangement joins TRBV5-6 to TRBJ2-7, with a weak D call TRBD1 (6 bases). Sequencing used blood, either unsorted or a sorted T cell fraction (not recorded which). The TCR comes from a male donor with ankylosing spondylitis or in good health (not recorded which). The chain's CDR3 is CASSSRTDHTPF. CDR3 DNA: TGTGCCAGCAGCTCTAGGACAGACCACACGCCTTTC.